The clone carrying this TCR beta chain is a singleton in its sample. This entry comes from a study of blood T cell repertoires in COVID-19. The CDR3 spans 15 residues. Per the germline V gene, CDR1 is MNHEY and CDR2 is SVGAGI. The V and J ends lost 0 bases and 10 bases respectively, with 16 bases between them. The table came from immunoSEQ multiplex PCR; TCRdb's copy has only in-frame clones and leaves some out. The table includes 150,000 to 200,000 clones, roughly nine tenths detected once. J is TRBJ2-4 and V is TRBV6-5; D is perhaps TRBD2 (7 bases). The sequenced sample was peripheral blood. The source of this sequence is a woman in her sixties or seventies with COVID-19, enrolled during active disease. The CDR3 DNA reads as TGTGCCAGCAGTTACTCGATCCAGGGGAGGGGGATTCAGTACTTC. This gives the protein CASSYSIQGRGIQYF.